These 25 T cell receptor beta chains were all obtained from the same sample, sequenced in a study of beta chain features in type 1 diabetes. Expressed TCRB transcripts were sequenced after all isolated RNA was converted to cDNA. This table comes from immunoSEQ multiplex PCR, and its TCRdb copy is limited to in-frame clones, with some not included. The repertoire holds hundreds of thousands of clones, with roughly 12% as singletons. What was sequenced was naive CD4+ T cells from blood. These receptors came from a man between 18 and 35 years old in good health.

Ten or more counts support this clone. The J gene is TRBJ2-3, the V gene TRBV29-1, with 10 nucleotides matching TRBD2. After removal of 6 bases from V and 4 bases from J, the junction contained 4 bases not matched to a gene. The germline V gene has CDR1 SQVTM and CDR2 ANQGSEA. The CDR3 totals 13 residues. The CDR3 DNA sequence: TGCAGCGTGAGCGGGAGGGCCGCAGATACGCAGTATTTT. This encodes CSVSGRAADTQYF.

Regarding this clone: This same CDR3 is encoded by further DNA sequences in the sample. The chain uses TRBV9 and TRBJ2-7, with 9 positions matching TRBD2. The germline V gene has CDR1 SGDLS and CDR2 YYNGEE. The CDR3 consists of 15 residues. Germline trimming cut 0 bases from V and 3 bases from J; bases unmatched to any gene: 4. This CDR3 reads CASSVGLAGDYEQYF. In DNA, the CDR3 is TGTGCCAGCAGCGTAGGGTTAGCGGGAGACTACGAGCAGTACTTC.

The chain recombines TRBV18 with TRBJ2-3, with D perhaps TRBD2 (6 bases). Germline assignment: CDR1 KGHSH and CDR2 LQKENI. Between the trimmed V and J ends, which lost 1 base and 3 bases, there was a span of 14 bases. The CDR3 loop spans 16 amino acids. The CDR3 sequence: CASSPRVGGGTDTQYF. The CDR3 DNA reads TGTGCCAGCTCACCACGTGTTGGCGGAGGGACAGATACGCAGTATTTT. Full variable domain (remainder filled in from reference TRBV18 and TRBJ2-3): NAGVMQNPRHLVRRRGQEARLRCSPMKGHSHVYWYRQLPEEGLKFMVYLQKENIIDESGMPKERFSAEFPKEGPSILRIQQVVRGDSAAYFCASSPRVGGGTDTQYFGPGTRLTVL.

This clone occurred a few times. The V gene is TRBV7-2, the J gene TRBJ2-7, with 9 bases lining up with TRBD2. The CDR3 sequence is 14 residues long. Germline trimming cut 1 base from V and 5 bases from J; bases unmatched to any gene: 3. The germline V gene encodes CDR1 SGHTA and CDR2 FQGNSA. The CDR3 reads CASSLVAGGDEQYF. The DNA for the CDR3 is TGTGCCAGCAGCTTAGTTGCGGGAGGGGACGAGCAGTACTTC.

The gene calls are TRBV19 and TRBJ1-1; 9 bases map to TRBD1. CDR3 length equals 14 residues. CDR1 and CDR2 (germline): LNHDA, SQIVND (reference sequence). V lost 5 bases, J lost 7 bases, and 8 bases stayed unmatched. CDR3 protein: CASSPDRGVGEAFF. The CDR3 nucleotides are TGTGCCAGTAGTCCGGACAGGGGAGTAGGTGAAGCTTTCTTT. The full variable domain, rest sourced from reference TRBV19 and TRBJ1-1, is DGGITQSPKYLFRKEGQNVTLSCEQNLNHDAMYWYRQDPGQGLRLIYYSQIVNDFQKGDIAEGYSVSREKKESFPLTVTSAQKNPTAFYLCASSPDRGVGEAFFGQGTRLTVV.

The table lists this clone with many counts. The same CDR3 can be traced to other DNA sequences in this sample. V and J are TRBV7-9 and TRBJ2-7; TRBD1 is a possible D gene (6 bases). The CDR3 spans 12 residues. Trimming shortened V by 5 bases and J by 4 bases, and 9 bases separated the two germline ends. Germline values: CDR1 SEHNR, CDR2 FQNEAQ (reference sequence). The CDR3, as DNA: TGTGCCAGCAGCCGGACAGTGTACGAGCAGTACTTC. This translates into CASSRTVYEQYF.

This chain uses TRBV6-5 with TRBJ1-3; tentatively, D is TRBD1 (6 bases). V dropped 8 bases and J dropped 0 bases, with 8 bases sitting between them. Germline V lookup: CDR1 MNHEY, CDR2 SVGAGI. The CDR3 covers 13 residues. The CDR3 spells CASHRVSGNTIYF. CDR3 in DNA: TGTGCCAGCCACAGGGTCTCTGGAAACACCATATATTTT.

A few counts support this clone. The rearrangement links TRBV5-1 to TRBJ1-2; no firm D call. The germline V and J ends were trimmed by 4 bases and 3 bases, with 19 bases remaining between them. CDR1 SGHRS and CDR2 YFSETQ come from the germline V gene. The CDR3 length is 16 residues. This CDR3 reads CASSQDLGSRDYGYTF. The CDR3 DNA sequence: TGCGCCAGCAGCCAAGATCTCGGCTCGAGGGACTATGGCTACACCTTC.

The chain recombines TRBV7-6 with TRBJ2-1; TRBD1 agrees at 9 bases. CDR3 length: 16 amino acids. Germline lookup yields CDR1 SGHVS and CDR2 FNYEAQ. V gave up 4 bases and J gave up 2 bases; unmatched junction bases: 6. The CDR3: CASSWGGQGTYNEQFF. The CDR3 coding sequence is TGTGCCAGCAGCTGGGGGGGACAGGGAACCTACAATGAGCAGTTCTTC. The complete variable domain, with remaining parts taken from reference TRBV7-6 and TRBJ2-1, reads GAGVSQSPRYKVTKRGQDVALRCDPISGHVSLYWYRQALGQGPEFLTYFNYEAQQDKSGLPNDRFSAERPEGSISTLTIQRTEQRDSAMYRCASSWGGQGTYNEQFFGPGTRLTVL.

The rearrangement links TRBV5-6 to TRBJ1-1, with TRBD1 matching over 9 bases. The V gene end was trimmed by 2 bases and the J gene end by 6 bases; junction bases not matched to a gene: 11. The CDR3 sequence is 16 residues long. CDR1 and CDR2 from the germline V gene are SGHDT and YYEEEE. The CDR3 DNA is TGTGCCAGCAGCTTCTTGACAGGGGGGAGGGGCCCTGAAGCTTTCTTT. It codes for CASSFLTGGRGPEAFF.

The CDR3 reads CASSEQGANGYTF. In nucleotides, the CDR3 is TGTGCCAGCAGCGAACAGGGGGCCAATGGCTACACCTTC. The chain joins TRBV14 to TRBJ1-2, with TRBD1 matching over 9 bases. Unmatched junction bases numbered 4, after V lost 5 bases and J lost 6 bases. The CDR3 sequence is 13 residues long. Germline assignment: CDR1 SGHDN and CDR2 FVKESK.

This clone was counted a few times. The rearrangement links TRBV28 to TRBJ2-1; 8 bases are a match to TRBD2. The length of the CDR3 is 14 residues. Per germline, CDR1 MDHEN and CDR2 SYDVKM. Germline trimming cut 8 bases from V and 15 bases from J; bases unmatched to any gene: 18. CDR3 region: CASSFPSGSYVPFF. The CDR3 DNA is TGTGCCAGCTCATTCCCCAGCGGGAGTTACGTCCCGTTCTTC.

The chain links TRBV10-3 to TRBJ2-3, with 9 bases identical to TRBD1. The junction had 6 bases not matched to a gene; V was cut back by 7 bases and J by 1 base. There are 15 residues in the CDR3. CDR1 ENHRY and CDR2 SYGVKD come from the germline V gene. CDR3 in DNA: TGTGCCATCACCGAGAGGACAGGGGGCACAGATACGCAGTATTTT. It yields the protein CAITERTGGTDTQYF.

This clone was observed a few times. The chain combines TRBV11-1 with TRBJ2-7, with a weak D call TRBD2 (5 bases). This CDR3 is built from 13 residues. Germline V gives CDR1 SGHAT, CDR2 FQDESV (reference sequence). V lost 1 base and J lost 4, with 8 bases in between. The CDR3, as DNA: TGTGCCAGCAGCTTAGTAAGAGGGTACGAGCAGTACTTC. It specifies CASSLVRGYEQYF.

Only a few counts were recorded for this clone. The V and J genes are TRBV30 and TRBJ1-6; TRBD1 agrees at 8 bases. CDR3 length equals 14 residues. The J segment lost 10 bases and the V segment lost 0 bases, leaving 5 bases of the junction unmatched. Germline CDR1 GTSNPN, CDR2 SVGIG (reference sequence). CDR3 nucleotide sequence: TGTGCCTGGAGTGTAAACAGGGGGGAATCACCCCTCCACTTT. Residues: CAWSVNRGESPLHF.

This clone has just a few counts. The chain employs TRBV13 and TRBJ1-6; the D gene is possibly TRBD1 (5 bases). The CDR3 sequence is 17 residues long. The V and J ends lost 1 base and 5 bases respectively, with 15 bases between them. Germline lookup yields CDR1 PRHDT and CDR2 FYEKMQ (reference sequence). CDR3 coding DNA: TGTGCCAGCAGCTTAGATGGACAATGGGCCGATAATTCACCCCTCCACTTT. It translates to CASSLDGQWADNSPLHF.

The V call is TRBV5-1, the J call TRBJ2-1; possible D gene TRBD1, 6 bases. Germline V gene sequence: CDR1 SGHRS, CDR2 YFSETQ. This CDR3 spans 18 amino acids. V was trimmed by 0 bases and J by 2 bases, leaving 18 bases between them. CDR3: CASSLVLTGPITYNEQFF. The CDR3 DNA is TGCGCCAGCAGCTTGGTTTTAACAGGGCCGATAACCTACAATGAGCAGTTCTTC. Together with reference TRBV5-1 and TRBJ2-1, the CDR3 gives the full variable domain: KAGVTQTPRYLIKTRGQQVTLSCSPISGHRSVSWYQQTPGQGLQFLFEYFSETQRNKGNFPGRFSGRQFSNSRSEMNVSTLELGDSALYLCASSLVLTGPITYNEQFFGPGTRLTVL.

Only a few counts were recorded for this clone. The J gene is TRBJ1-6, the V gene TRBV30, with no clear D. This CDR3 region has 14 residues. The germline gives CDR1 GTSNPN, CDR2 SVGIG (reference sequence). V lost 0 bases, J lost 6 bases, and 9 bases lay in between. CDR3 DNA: TGTGCCTGGAGTGTACTAGAGGGTAATTCACCCCTCCACTTT. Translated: CAWSVLEGNSPLHF.

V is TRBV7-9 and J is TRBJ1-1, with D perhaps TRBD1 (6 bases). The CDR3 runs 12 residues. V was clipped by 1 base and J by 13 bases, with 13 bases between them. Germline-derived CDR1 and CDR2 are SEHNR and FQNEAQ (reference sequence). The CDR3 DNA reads TGTGCCAGCAGCTTAGTAGACAGGCCCTTTTTCTTT. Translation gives CASSLVDRPFFF.

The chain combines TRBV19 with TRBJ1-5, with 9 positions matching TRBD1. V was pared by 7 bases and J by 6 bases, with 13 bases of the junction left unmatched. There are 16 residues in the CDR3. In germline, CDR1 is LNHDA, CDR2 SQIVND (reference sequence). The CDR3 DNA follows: TGTGCCAGTACCGCACTACCGGGACAGGGAGGTCAGCCCCAGCATTTT. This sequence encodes CASTALPGQGGQPQHF.

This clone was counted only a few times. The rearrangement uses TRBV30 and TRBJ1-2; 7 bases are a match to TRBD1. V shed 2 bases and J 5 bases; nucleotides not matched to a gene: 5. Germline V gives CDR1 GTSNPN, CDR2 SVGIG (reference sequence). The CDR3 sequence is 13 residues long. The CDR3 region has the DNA TGTGCCTGGAGTTGGCGGACAGGTTATGGCTACACCTTC. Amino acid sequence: CAWSWRTGYGYTF.

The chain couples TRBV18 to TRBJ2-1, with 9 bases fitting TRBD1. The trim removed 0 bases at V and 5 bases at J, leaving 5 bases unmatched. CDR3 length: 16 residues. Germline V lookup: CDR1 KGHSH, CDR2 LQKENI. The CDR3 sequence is CASSPPQGAGNNEQFF. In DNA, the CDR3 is TGTGCCAGCTCACCACCACAGGGGGCCGGAAACAATGAGCAGTTCTTC.

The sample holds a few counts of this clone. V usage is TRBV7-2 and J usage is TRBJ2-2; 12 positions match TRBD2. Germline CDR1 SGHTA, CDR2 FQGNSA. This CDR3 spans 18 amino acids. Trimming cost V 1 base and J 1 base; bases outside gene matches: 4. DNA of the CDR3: TGTGCCAGCAGCTTAGGACTAGCGGGAGTAGGGAACACCGGGGAGCTGTTTTTT. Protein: CASSLGLAGVGNTGELFF.

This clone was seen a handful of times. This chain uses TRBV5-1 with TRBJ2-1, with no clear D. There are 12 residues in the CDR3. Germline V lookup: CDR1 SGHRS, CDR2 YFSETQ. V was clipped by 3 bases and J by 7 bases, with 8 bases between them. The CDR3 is CASSSRLNEQFF. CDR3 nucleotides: TGCGCCAGCAGCTCAAGACTGAATGAGCAGTTCTTC.

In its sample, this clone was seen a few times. In DNA form, the CDR3 reads TGTGCCATCAGTGATACATCGACAGGGCCTTTGTCCTACGAGCAGTACTTC. Its translation is CAISDTSTGPLSYEQYF. The V call is TRBV10-3, the J call TRBJ2-7; 7 nucleotides agree with TRBD1. Per the germline V gene, CDR1 is ENHRY and CDR2 is SYGVKD. CDR3 size: 17 residues. With V trimmed by 3 bases and J by 1 base, 12 bases remained unmatched.